This passage covers 11 T cell receptor beta chains from one sample sequenced in a study of T cells after yellow fever vaccination. From the 5' RACE reads, TCRdb called clonotypes with MiXCR, one entry per CDR3 protein. The sample lists about 350,000 distinct CDR3 sequences, more than 9% occurring once. The source material was PBMCs, sampled on the day of the first yellow fever vaccination. The source of these receptors is a man between 18 and 35 years old who received the YFV17D yellow fever vaccine.

The chain couples TRBV20-1 to TRBJ2-1, with 7 bases matching TRBD2. V was clipped by 7 bases and J by 4 bases; unmatched bases: 7. Germline V lookup: CDR1 DFQATT, CDR2 SNEGSKA (reference sequence). The CDR3 covers 13 residues. CDR3 in DNA: TGCAGTGTTCCGGCTAGCGGTTACAATGAGCAGTTCTTC. Protein product: CSVPASGYNEQFF.

V is TRBV4-3 and J is TRBJ1-6, with a possible D match to TRBD1 (6 bases). This CDR3 has 17 residues. The V and J ends lost 3 bases and 4 bases respectively, with 16 bases between them. Germline V gives CDR1 LGHNA, CDR2 YSLEER. The CDR3 nucleotides are TGCGCCAGCAGCCAGACCTCAGGGGCTGGGTATAATTCACCCCTCCACTTT. Its protein product is CASSQTSGAGYNSPLHF.

The CDR3 sequence: CASSPDQLGGNTIYF. In DNA, the CDR3 is TGTGCCAGCTCACCTGACCAGCTGGGGGGAAACACCATATATTTT. The chain employs TRBV18 and TRBJ1-3; D is uncertain. V was cut by 3 bases and J by 4 bases, with 13 bases left in between. The CDR3 sequence is 15 residues long. Germline V gene data show CDR1 as KGHSH and CDR2 as LQKENI.

This chain uses TRBV5-4 with TRBJ1-6; D ambiguous. CDR1 SGHNT and CDR2 YYREEE come from the germline V gene (reference sequence). CDR3 length: 14 amino acids. V lost 2 bases, J lost 1 base, and 4 bases lay in between. CDR3 sequence: CASSLESYNSPLHF. DNA for the CDR3: TGTGCCAGCAGCTTAGAATCCTATAATTCACCCCTCCACTTT.

The rearrangement uses TRBV7-2 and TRBJ2-5, with D possibly matching TRBD2 (6 bases). CDR3 length: 13 residues. V was clipped by 8 bases and J by 2 bases, with 12 bases between them. Germline lookup yields CDR1 SGHTA and CDR2 FQGNSA. DNA for the CDR3: TGTGCCAGCGGGGGGAGGCTGCAAGAGACCCAGTACTTC. It encodes CASGGRLQETQYF.

The V and J genes are TRBV6-1 and TRBJ2-1, with 10 bases fitting TRBD2. CDR3 length equals 15 residues. Germline V gene data show CDR1 as MNHNS and CDR2 as SASEGT. The trim removed 5 bases at V and 8 bases at J, leaving 9 bases unmatched. The CDR3 protein is CASSPRAGGPDEQFF. In DNA, the CDR3 is TGTGCCAGCAGTCCAAGAGCGGGGGGGCCGGATGAGCAGTTCTTC.

This clonotype has a handful of counts. The chain joins TRBV7-3 to TRBJ2-5; no clear D. Trimming shortened V by 0 bases and J by 3 bases, and 14 bases separated the two germline ends. The CDR3 consists of 16 residues. From germline, CDR1 is SGHTA and CDR2 FQGTGA. CDR3 amino acids: CASSLTGFTPEETQYF. CDR3 nucleotides: TGTGCCAGCAGCTTAACGGGCTTCACCCCGGAAGAGACCCAGTACTTC.

The chain couples TRBV24-1 to TRBJ2-2; D assignment may be TRBD1 or TRBD2 (5 bases each). Per germline, CDR1 KGHDR and CDR2 SFDVKD. This CDR3 has 15 residues. Trimming shortened V by 3 bases and J by 3 bases, and 10 bases separated the two germline ends. The CDR3 spells CATSDPGRYTGELFF. The CDR3 DNA follows: TGTGCCACCAGTGATCCGGGACGTTACACCGGGGAGCTGTTTTTT.

This chain uses TRBV7-2 with TRBJ2-1; TRBD2 matches 13 bases. Germline V gives CDR1 SGHTA, CDR2 FQGNSA. J was trimmed by 6 bases and V by 7 bases; bases with no gene match: 3. This CDR3 is 14 amino acids long. The CDR3 DNA reads as TGTGCCAGCACTGGGACTAGCGGGGTCAATGAGCAGTTCTTC. Residues: CASTGTSGVNEQFF.

This clonotype was found a few times. This chain joins TRBV9 and TRBJ2-1; D is perhaps TRBD1 (6 bases). CDR3 length equals 15 residues. Germline values: CDR1 SGDLS, CDR2 YYNGEE. Trimming left V 0 bases short and J 3 bases short, with 10 bases between. The CDR3 nucleotides are TGTGCCAGCAGCGTAGCTCCGGACAGCTACAATGAGCAGTTCTTC. Its translation is CASSVAPDSYNEQFF. Looking up the rest from reference TRBV9 and TRBJ2-1 gives the full variable domain: DSGVTQTPKHLITATGQRVTLRCSPRSGDLSVYWYQQSLDQGLQFLIQYYNGEERAKGNILERFSAQQFPDLHSELNLSSLELGDSALYFCASSVAPDSYNEQFFGPGTRLTVL.

This clonotype was counted at least ten times. The chain couples TRBV7-9 to TRBJ2-3; tentative D call: TRBD1 (6 bases). The ends were cut back, 3 bases at V and 4 bases at J, with 11 bases in the middle. The germline CDR1 and CDR2 sequences are SEHNR and FQNEAQ (reference sequence). The CDR3 has 14 residues. The CDR3, as DNA: TGTGCCAGCAGCTTTCAGGGGCGCGCAGATACGCAGTATTTT. Translated, it gives CASSFQGRADTQYF.